The 25 T cell receptor beta chains below all came from one sample that was sequenced in a study of blood T cell repertoires in COVID-19. The protocol was immunoSEQ multiplex PCR, while the TCRdb copy is restricted to in-frame clones and leaves out a portion. The sample consists of around 130,000 clones, approximately 83% of them appearing once. Sequenced material: peripheral blood. Receptor source: a woman in her fifties or sixties who had recovered from COVID-19.

V gene TRBV24-1 combines with J gene TRBJ2-3; D remains ambiguous. Germline-derived CDR1 and CDR2 are KGHDR and SFDVKD. This CDR3 spans 13 amino acids. The V end lost 3 bases, the J end lost 9 bases, and 12 bases lay between the germline ends. The CDR3, as DNA: TGTGCCACCAGTGATACACGGCAGGTCACGCAGTATTTT. Translation: CATSDTRQVTQYF.

The CDR3 DNA sequence: TGTGCCAGCAGCGTAGGAGCATATGAGCAGTTCTTC. This gives the protein CASSVGAYEQFF. The chain couples TRBV9 to TRBJ2-1, with no clear D. The CDR3 has 12 residues. Trimming took off 0 bases at V and 8 bases at J, with 6 bases between the two ends. Looked up from germline, CDR1 is SGDLS and CDR2 is YYNGEE.

This chain joins TRBV15 and TRBJ1-1, with 8 bases fitting TRBD1. V lost 3 bases to trimming and J lost 0 bases; unmatched junction nucleotides: 3. The germline gives CDR1 LNHNV, CDR2 YYDKDF (reference sequence). This CDR3 contains 15 residues. The CDR3, as DNA: TGTGCCACCAGCAGCCGACAGGGGATGAACACTGAAGCTTTCTTT. It is translated as CATSSRQGMNTEAFF.

The chain recombines TRBV3-1 (or the pseudogene TRBV3-2) with TRBJ1-1, with D maybe TRBD1 (5 bases). Germline lookup yields CDR1 LGHDT and CDR2 YNNKEL (reference sequence). Trimming cost V 6 bases and J 2 bases, with 16 bases left between them. This CDR3 has 15 amino acids. The CDR3: CASSRDLGGNTEAFF. DNA for the CDR3: TGTGCCAGCAGTAGAGACTTGGGGGGAAACACTGAAGCTTTCTTT.

This chain joins TRBV7-3 and TRBJ1-4; 7 bases fit TRBD1. V lost 3 bases and J lost 5; bases outside the gene matches: 9. Germline V CDR1 and CDR2: SGHTA, FQGTGA. The CDR3 is 16 residues long. The CDR3 nucleotides are TGTGCCAGCAGCTTGGGCACCGGGACAGCAAATGAAAAACTGTTTTTT. Its protein product is CASSLGTGTANEKLFF. The full variable domain, its missing parts supplied by reference TRBV7-3 and TRBJ1-4, is GAGVSQTPSNKVTEKGKYVELRCDPISGHTALYWYRQSLGQGPEFLIYFQGTGAADDSGLPNDRFFAVRPEGSVSTLKIQRTERGDSAVYLCASSLGTGTANEKLFFGSGTQLSVL.

The chain has TRBV5-6 and TRBJ2-7; no definite D call. V lost 4 bases, J lost 0 bases, and 14 bases lay in between. Germline CDR1 SGHDT, CDR2 YYEEEE. This CDR3 is 15 amino acids long. CDR3 coding DNA: TGTGCCAGCAGCATCCGCACATCCAGCTCCTACGAGCAGTACTTC. Translation: CASSIRTSSSYEQYF. Drawing the rest from reference TRBV5-6 and TRBJ2-7, the complete variable domain is DAGVTQSPTHLIKTRGQQVTLRCSPKSGHDTVSWYQQALGQGPQFIFQYYEEEERQRGNFPDRFSGHQFPNYSSELNVNALLLGDSALYLCASSIRTSSSYEQYFGPGTRLTVT.

This clone has just a few counts. The rearrangement links TRBV7-9 to TRBJ1-1, with a tentative D call TRBD1 (5 bases). Trimming stripped 3 bases from V and 2 bases from J, with 13 bases between. Per germline, CDR1 SEHNR and CDR2 FQNEAQ (reference sequence). The CDR3 is 15 amino acids. The CDR3 region has the DNA TGTGCCAGCAGCTTGACAGCTTACTCTAACACTGAAGCTTTCTTT. Amino acid sequence: CASSLTAYSNTEAFF.

This chain links TRBV5-4 with TRBJ2-3; no reliable D call. V lost 4 bases to trimming and J lost 3 bases, with 9 bases between them. CDR3 length: 13 residues. Per germline, CDR1 SGHNT and CDR2 YYREEE (reference sequence). CDR3 in DNA: TGTGCCAGCAGCGCCGACTCAACAGATACGCAGTATTTT. Translating it yields CASSADSTDTQYF.

The table lists this clone with many counts. The chain couples TRBV7-8 to TRBJ2-7, with 9 bases aligning to TRBD1. This CDR3 has 16 amino acids. V shed 6 bases and J 3 bases; nucleotides not matched to a gene: 12. The V gene's germline CDR1 is SGHVS and CDR2 FQNEAQ. The CDR3 protein is CASSSTSGTGIYEQYF. As DNA, the CDR3 is TGTGCCAGCAGTTCAACTTCCGGGACAGGGATCTACGAGCAGTACTTC. Drawing the rest from reference TRBV7-8 and TRBJ2-7, the complete variable domain is GAGVSQSPRYKVAKRGQDVALRCDPISGHVSLFWYQQALGQGPEFLTYFQNEAQLDKSGLPSDRFFAERPEGSVSTLKIQRTQQEDSAVYLCASSSTSGTGIYEQYFGPGTRLTVT.

As concerns this clone: One junction end does not reproduce the germline sequence, and a read error may be involved. J is TRBJ2-7 and V is TRBV6-5; 11 nucleotides line up with TRBD1. Germline V lookup: CDR1 MNHEY, CDR2 SVGAGI. CDR3 length: 15 residues. In nucleotides, the CDR3 is TGTGCCAGCAGCGTAGGGACAGGGGGTTCCTCCGAGCAGTACTTC. As protein: CASSVGTGGSSEQYF.

This chain uses TRBV5-1 with TRBJ1-1, with a possible D match to TRBD1 (5 bases). Germline V gene data show CDR1 as SGHRS and CDR2 as YFSETQ. V lost 3 bases to trimming and J lost 4 bases, with 13 bases between them. CDR3 length equals 14 residues. This CDR3 is CASSWTTGGTEAFF. CDR3 nucleotide sequence: TGCGCCAGCAGCTGGACTACAGGTGGCACTGAAGCTTTCTTT.

The count of this clone is one. The chain carries TRBV27 and TRBJ2-2; the match to TRBD1 covers 7 bases. CDR3 length: 17 amino acids. Germline CDR1 is MNHEY and CDR2 is SMNVEV (reference sequence). The V segment lost 5 bases and the J segment 5 bases; nucleotides outside the gene matches: 14. CDR3 DNA: TGTGCCAGCAGTACCCCTATCGGCAGGGGGATAACCGGGGAGCTGTTTTTT. Its translation: CASSTPIGRGITGELFF.

In this sample, this clone turned up a few times. V is TRBV6-5 and J is TRBJ1-5, with D unresolved. The germline V and J ends were trimmed by 2 bases and 0 bases, with 8 bases remaining between them. Germline assignment: CDR1 MNHEY and CDR2 SVGAGI. This CDR3 is 15 amino acids long. The chain's CDR3 is CASSYNPYSNQPQHF. The DNA for the CDR3 is TGTGCCAGCAGTTACAATCCGTATAGCAATCAGCCCCAGCATTTT.

The chain has TRBV19 and TRBJ2-2; tentatively, D is TRBD1 (6 bases). The CDR3 consists of 15 residues. Trimming removed 3 bases at V and 6 bases at J, with 14 bases between. CDR1 and CDR2 from the germline V gene are LNHDA and SQIVND (reference sequence). CDR3 sequence: CASSIGQGWAGELFF. The CDR3 nucleotides read TGTGCCAGTAGTATCGGGCAGGGGTGGGCCGGGGAGCTGTTTTTT.

This clone was found a few times. The rearrangement joins TRBV6-5 to TRBJ1-2; TRBD1 is a possible D gene (5 bases). V lost 1 base and J 1 base, leaving 7 bases between the germline ends. This CDR3 contains 14 residues. CDR1 MNHEY and CDR2 SVGAGI come from the germline V gene. CDR3 region: CASSYWGDNYGYTF. The CDR3 region has the DNA TGTGCCAGCAGTTACTGGGGGGATAACTATGGCTACACCTTC.

The CDR3 protein is CASSFDSQNYGYTF. CDR3 nucleotides: TGCGCCAGCAGCTTCGACAGTCAAAACTATGGCTACACCTTC. This chain links TRBV5-1 with TRBJ1-2; a weak D match, TRBD1 (5 bases). The CDR3 is 14 residues long. V gave up 2 bases and J gave up 2 bases, with 10 bases separating them. The germline CDR1 and CDR2 sequences are SGHRS and YFSETQ.

This sequence joins TRBV19 and TRBJ1-2; D is uncertain. The CDR3 has 13 residues. The V gene lost 2 bases and the J gene lost 4 bases, with 8 bases spanning the gap. Per the germline V gene, CDR1 is LNHDA and CDR2 is SQIVND (reference sequence). The CDR3 DNA follows: TGTGCCAGTAGTATAACAAACACCTATGGCTACACCTTC. It is translated as CASSITNTYGYTF.

This clone was picked up a small number of times. The chain employs TRBV6-5 and TRBJ2-2; 10 nucleotides agree with TRBD2. Losses at the gene ends were 4 bases for V and 5 bases for J; bases not matched to a gene: 7. Per germline, CDR1 MNHEY and CDR2 SVGAGI. The CDR3 sequence is 16 residues long. Here the CDR3 DNA reads TGTGCCAGCAGTTTAGGAGCGGGAGGGCAGACCGGGGAGCTGTTTTTT. Protein sequence: CASSLGAGGQTGELFF.

V is TRBV29-1 and J is TRBJ1-2; the D is unclear. The V end lost 8 bases, the J end lost 7 bases, and 20 bases lay between the germline ends. Germline CDR1 reads SQVTM; CDR2 reads ANQGSEA. The CDR3 covers 13 residues. The CDR3 DNA sequence: TGCAGCTTAGAGGTGATTATACCTCGTGGCTACACCTTC. Translating it yields CSLEVIIPRGYTF.

This clone was counted once. This chain joins TRBV2 and TRBJ2-5, with TRBD2 matching 11 bases. J gave up 2 bases and V 4 bases, and 0 bases lay outside the gene matches. Looked up from germline, CDR1 is SNHLY and CDR2 is FYNNEI. The CDR3 has 14 residues. CDR3 in DNA: TGTGCCAGCAGTGGACTAGCGGGGCAAGAGACCCAGTACTTC. This encodes CASSGLAGQETQYF.

The chain combines TRBV7-8 with TRBJ1-1, with 8 positions matching TRBD1. The CDR3 is 13 amino acids. The V gene end was trimmed by 4 bases and the J gene end by 5 bases; junction bases not matched to a gene: 3. Germline V gives CDR1 SGHVS, CDR2 FQNEAQ. The CDR3 DNA reads as TGTGCCAGCAGCTCGACAGGGGTTACTGAAGCTTTCTTT. Protein sequence: CASSSTGVTEAFF.

The V call is TRBV9, the J call TRBJ1-2; TRBD1 agrees at 9 bases. Germline CDR1 is SGDLS and CDR2 is YYNGEE. Losses at the gene ends were 0 bases for V and 3 bases for J; bases not matched to a gene: 6. This CDR3 has 16 amino acids. CDR3 bases: TGTGCCAGCAGCGTAGGAGGGACAGGGAGGGACTATGGCTACACCTTC. Its protein product is CASSVGGTGRDYGYTF.

This chain links TRBV3-1 (or the pseudogene TRBV3-2) with TRBJ1-4; D is unresolved. Trimming left V 4 bases short and J 3 bases short, with 9 bases between. The CDR3 is 14 amino acids. CDR1 and CDR2 (germline): LGHDT, YNNKEL (reference sequence). CDR3 amino acids: CASSPRAPNEKLFF. In DNA form, the CDR3 reads TGTGCCAGCAGCCCAAGAGCGCCTAATGAAAAACTGTTTTTT.

CDR3 region: CASSPRTAIAGDTQYF. The CDR3 DNA reads TGTGCCAGCAGCCCCCGGACGGCAATCGCGGGAGATACGCAGTATTTT. The rearrangement joins TRBV9 to TRBJ2-3; possibly TRBD2 for D (5 bases). This CDR3 has 16 residues. V lost 4 bases and J lost 5, with 20 bases in between. Germline CDR1 SGDLS, CDR2 YYNGEE.

The chain employs TRBV18 and TRBJ2-2; D perhaps matches TRBD1 (6 bases). The CDR3 extends over 16 amino acids. Germline V gives CDR1 KGHSH, CDR2 LQKENI. V shed 6 bases and J shed 1 base, with 15 bases lying between them. The CDR3 loop is CASSPRTVGNTGELFF. In nucleotides, the CDR3 is TGTGCCAGCTCCCCAAGGACAGTCGGGAACACCGGGGAGCTGTTTTTT.